This T cell receptor (beta chain) was retrieved from a study of T cells after posttransplantation cyclophosphamide. The V segment lost 7 bases and the J segment 4 bases; nucleotides outside the gene matches: 9. The CDR3 runs 14 residues. Germline V CDR1 and CDR2: KGHDR, SFDVKD. Treatment was busulfan-fludarabine conditioning, a marrow graft, and cyclophosphamide on days +3 and +4. Relative to its sample, this clone is medium-sized. TCRdb's copy holds only in-frame clones and misses some; the assay was immunoSEQ multiplex PCR. The sample presents about 2,900 clones, none singletons. The clonotype originates from a female patient in her 60s who received an allogeneic stem cell transplant from a related donor and was CMV-positive. Part of the T cell pool may stem from the graft donor. The chain recombines TRBV24-1 with TRBJ2-7; 7 nucleotides line up with TRBD1. This sample comprised PBMCs, obtained after allogeneic stem cell transplant with posttransplant cyclophosphamide. The CDR3 DNA follows: TGTGCCACCAGGCAGACAGGGACGCCGTACGAGCAGTACTTC. Its protein is CATRQTGTPYEQYF.